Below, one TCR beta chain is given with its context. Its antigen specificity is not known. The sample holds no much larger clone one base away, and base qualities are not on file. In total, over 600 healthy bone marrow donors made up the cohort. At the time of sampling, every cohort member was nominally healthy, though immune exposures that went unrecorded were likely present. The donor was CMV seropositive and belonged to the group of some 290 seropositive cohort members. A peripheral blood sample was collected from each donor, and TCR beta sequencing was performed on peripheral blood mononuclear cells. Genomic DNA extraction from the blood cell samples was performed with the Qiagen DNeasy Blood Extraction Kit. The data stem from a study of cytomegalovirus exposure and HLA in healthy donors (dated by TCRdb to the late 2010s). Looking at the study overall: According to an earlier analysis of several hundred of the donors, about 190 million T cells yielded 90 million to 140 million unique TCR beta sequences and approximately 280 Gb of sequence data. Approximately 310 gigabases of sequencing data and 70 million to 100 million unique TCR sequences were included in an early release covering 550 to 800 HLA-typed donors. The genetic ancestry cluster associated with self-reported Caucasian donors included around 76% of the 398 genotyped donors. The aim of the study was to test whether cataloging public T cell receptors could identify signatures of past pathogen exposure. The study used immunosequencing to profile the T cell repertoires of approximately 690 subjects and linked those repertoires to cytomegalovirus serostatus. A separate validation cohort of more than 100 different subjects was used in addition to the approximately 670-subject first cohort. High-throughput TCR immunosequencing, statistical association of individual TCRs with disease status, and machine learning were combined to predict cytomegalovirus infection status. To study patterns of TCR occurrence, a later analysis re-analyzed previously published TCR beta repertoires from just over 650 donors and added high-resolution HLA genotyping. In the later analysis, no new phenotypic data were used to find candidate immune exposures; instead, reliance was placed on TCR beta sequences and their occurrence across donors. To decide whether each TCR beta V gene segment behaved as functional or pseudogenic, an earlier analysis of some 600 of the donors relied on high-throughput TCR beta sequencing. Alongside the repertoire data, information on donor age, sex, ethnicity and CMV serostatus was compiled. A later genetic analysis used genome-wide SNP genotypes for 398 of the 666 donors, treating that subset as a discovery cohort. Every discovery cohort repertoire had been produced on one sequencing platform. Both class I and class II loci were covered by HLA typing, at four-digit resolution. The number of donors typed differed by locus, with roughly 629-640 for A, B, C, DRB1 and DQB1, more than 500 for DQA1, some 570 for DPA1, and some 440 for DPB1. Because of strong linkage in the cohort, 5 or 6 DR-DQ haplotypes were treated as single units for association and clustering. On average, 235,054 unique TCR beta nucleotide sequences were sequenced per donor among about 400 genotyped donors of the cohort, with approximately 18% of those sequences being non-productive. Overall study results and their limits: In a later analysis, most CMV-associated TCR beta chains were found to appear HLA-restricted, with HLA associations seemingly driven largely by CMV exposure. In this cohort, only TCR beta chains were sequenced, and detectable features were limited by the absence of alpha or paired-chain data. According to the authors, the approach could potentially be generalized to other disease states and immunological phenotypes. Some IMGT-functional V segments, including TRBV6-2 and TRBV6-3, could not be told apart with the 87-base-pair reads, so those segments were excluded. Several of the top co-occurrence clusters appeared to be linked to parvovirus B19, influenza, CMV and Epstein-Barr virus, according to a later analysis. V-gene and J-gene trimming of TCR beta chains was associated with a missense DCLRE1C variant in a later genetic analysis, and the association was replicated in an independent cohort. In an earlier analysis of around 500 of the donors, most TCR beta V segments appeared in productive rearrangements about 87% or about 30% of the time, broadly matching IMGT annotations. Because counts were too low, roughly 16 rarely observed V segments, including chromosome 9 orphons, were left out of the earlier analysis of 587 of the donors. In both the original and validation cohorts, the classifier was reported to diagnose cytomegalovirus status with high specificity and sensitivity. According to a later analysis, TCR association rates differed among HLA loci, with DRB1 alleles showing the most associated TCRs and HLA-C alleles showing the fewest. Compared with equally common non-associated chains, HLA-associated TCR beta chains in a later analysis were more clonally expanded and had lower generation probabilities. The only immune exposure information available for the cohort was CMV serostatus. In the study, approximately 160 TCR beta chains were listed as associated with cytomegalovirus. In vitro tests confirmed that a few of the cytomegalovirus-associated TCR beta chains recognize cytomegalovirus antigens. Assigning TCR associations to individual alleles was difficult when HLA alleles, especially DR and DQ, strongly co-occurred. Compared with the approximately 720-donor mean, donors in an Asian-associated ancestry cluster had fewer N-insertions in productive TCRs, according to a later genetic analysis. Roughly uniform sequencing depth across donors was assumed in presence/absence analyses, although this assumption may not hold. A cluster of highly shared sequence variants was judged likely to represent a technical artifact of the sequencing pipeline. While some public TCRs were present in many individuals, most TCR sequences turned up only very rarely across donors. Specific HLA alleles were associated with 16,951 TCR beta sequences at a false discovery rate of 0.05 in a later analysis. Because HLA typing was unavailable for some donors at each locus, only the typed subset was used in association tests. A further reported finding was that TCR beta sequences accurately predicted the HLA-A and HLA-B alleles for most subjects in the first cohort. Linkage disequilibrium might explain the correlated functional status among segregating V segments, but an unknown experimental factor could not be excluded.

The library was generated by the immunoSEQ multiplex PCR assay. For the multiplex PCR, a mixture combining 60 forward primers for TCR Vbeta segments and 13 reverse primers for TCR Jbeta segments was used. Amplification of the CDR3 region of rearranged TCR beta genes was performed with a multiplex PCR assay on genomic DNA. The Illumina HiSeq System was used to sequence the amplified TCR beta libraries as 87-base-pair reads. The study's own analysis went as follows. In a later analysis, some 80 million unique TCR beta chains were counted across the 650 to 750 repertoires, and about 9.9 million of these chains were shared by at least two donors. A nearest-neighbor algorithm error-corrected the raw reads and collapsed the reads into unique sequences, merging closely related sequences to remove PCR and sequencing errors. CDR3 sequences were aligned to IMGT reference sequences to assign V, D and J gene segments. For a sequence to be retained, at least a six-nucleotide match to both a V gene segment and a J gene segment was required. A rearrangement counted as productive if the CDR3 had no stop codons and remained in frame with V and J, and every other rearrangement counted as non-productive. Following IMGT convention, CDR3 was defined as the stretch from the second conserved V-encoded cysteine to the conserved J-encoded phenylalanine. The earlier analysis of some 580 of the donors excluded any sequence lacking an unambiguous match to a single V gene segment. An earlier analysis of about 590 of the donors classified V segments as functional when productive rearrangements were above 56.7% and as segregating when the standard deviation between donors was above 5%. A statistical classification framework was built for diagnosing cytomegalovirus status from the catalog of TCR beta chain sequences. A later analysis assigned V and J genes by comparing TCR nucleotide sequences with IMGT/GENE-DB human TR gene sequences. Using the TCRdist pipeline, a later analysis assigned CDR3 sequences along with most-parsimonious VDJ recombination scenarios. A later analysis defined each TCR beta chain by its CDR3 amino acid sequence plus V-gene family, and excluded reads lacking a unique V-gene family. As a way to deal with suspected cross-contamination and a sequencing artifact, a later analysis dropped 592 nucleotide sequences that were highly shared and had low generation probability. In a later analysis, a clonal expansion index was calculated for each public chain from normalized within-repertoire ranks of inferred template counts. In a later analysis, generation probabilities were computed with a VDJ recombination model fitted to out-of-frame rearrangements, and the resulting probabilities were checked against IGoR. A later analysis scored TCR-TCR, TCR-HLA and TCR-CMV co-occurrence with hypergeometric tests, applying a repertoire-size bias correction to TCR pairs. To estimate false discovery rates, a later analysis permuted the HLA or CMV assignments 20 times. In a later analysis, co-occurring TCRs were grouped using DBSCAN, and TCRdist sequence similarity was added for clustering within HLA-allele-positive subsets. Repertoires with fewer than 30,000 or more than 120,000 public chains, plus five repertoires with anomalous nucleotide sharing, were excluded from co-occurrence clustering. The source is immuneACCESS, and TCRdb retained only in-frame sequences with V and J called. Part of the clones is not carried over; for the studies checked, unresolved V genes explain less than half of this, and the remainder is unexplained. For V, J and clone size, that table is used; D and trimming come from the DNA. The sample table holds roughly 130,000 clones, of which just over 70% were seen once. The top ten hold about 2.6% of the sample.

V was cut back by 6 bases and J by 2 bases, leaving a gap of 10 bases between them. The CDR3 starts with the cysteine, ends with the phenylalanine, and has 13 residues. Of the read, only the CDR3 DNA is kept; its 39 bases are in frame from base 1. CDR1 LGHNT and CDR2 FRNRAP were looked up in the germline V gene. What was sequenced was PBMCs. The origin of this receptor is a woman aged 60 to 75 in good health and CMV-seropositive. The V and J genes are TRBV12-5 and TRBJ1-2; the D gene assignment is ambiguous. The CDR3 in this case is CASGSALNYGYTF. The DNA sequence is TGTGCTAGTGGAAGCGCCCTCAACTATGGCTACACCTTC.